This T cell receptor (beta chain) came from a study of blood T cell repertoires in COVID-19. Study at large: The analysed material was cDNA or gDNA that came from T cells, B-cell-depleted T cells, or PBMCs.

Profiled with immunoSEQ multiplex PCR; TCRdb holds only in-frame clones, not every one. The repertoire holds about 200,000 clones, with 87% as singletons. V lost 0 bases, J lost 8 bases, and 21 bases stayed unmatched. Germline CDR1 is MGHRA and CDR2 is YSYEKL. CDR3 length equals 19 residues. This sequence joins TRBV4-1 and TRBJ1-2; 7 bases line up with TRBD1. Sequenced input: peripheral blood. This sequence was found in a man aged 55 to 69 with active or convalescent COVID-19. The CDR3 is CASSQDRSGTVIRSGGYTF. In DNA form, the CDR3 reads TGCGCCAGCAGCCAAGATAGGTCCGGGACAGTAATACGATCTGGGGGCTACACCTTC.